This section outlines one TCR beta chain sequence together with its context. The record originates from a study of blood T cell repertoires in COVID-19. There are 14 residues in the CDR3. Trimming shortened V by 3 bases and J by 8 bases, and 14 bases separated the two germline ends. Germline V lookup: CDR1 SGHNT, CDR2 YYREEE (reference sequence). Study members were between roughly 18 and 100 years old and lived in over 20 US regions. Only in-frame clones appear in the TCRdb table, and some are missing; sequencing was by immunoSEQ multiplex PCR. The sample yields over 200,000 clones, about 85% seen once.

The chain joins TRBV5-4 to TRBJ1-4; no clear D. This clonotype originated in a man aged 30 to 45 who had recovered from COVID-19. Sequenced sample: PBMCs or T cells enriched from blood (not recorded which). As DNA, the CDR3 is TGTGCCAGCAGCTCCGGGATACCAAGGGAAAAACTGTTTTTT. Translation: CASSSGIPREKLFF.